This entry concerns a single TCR beta chain. This clonotype was seen ten or more times. Its recognized antigen is unknown. No per-base quality is available; no much larger clone lies one base away. TCRdb lists the instrument as Illumina HiSeq 2500. Quantitative 5'-RACE with molecular barcodes was used to prepare TCR beta libraries. Per the authors' processing: To identify disease-linked TCR variants, a new computational method was used, one built on a probabilistic model of VDJ rearrangement. TCRdb trimmed the raw reads at Q25, called clones with MiXCR and kept productive beta chains. Identical CDR3 protein sequences are pooled into one entry, listed with their most common genes and DNA. TCRdb assigned the V and J calls; the authors' analysis was not used. The table for this sample lists roughly 230,000 distinct CDR3 sequences; more than 9% of them were counted only once. The top ten hold 2.6% of the sample.

These data originate in a study of CD8 T cells in ankylosing spondylitis listed by TCRdb under 2017. The study in broad terms: The study profiled T cell receptor beta repertoires in healthy donors and ankylosing spondylitis patients to find disease-linked TCR variants. The whole study cohort included under 140 healthy donors and around 25 ankylosing spondylitis patients. Peripheral blood was sampled, and synovial fluid was additionally collected from ankylosing spondylitis patients.

General conclusions and limits of the study: A TCR beta motif made up of fewer than 10 highly homologous amino acid variants appeared to be characteristic of blood from ankylosing spondylitis patients. The disease-linked clones had a CD8+ phenotype and were found at relatively low frequencies in peripheral blood. The disease-linked clones were reported as significantly enriched in matched synovial fluid samples from ankylosing spondylitis patients. Some TCR beta motif variants had previously been reported in synovial fluid and blood of reactive arthritis patients, which suggested common disease-initiation mechanisms.

Trimming takes 5 bases off V and 1 base off J; junction bases not matched to a gene: 6. Inclusive of the bounding cysteine and phenylalanine, the CDR3 is 15 residues long. Only the CDR3 part of the read is kept: 45 bases, read in frame from the first base. According to the germline V gene, CDR1 reads SGHRS and CDR2 reads YFSETQ. The material sequenced was blood, either unsorted or a sorted T cell fraction (not recorded which). The sequence was collected from a male donor with ankylosing spondylitis or in good health (not recorded which). The receptor chain draws on TRBV5-1 and TRBJ2-5; TRBD2 fits 9 bases in the junction. This receptor has the CDR3 CASREGTSPQETQYF. Read as DNA, the sequence is TGCGCCAGCAGAGAAGGGACTAGCCCCCAAGAGACCCAGTACTTC. With the rest looked up from the reference TRBV5-1 and TRBJ2-5 genes rather than sequenced, the full variable domain is KAGVTQTPRYLIKTRGQQVTLSCSPISGHRSVSWYQQTPGQGLQFLFEYFSETQRNKGNFPGRFSGRQFSNSRSEMNVSTLELGDSALYLCASREGTSPQETQYFGPGTRLLVL.